Listed here is a single TCR beta chain. Its antigen is unknown. No quality values exist for individual bases; no much larger clone is one base distant. Participants in the prospective study were aged about 18 to 100 years, lived in 24 United States geographic areas, and enrolled through a virtual design. To assign participants to cohorts, the prospective study relied on clinical history that participants themselves reported in a screening survey and a study questionnaire. ImmuneRACE Cohort 3 recovered participants were defined by two consecutive negative NP/OP PCR tests, healthcare professional clearance, or symptom resolution. Each participant in the prospective study had whole blood, serum and a nasopharyngeal or oropharyngeal swab collected by mobile phlebotomists. Over a roughly two-month period, participants in the prospective study had the option of providing additional blood draws and questionnaires. Prospective study blood samples were shipped either frozen or at room temperature before DNA extraction.

This entry comes from a study of blood T cell repertoires in COVID-19 (dated by TCRdb to 2020 to 2022). For context, the study as a whole: Samples covering the acute and convalescent phases of COVID-19 were provided by collaborators in the United States, Italy and Spain. The prospective study material was composed of cDNA or gDNA derived from T cells, B-cell-depleted T cells, or PBMCs. Subjects who had been exposed to COVID-19, were actively infected with it, or had recovered from it provided the deeply sampled blood TCRbeta repertoires that made up the dataset. A freely available public database, intended as a resource for researchers studying the immune response to SARS-CoV-2, is where the repertoires were released. Samples were obtained from the ongoing ImmuneRACE study (first 160 participants) and from 1,254 subjects provided by 6 global collaborators. The sample metadata nearly always contained a de-identified subject ID, COVID-19 status, age in years and sex. Where available, HLA class I and class II types were obtained from metadata supplied by the sample provider rather than from assay-based typing. The paper's findings and limits, for the study overall: Clinical and demographic metadata were provided uncurated, with the amount varying by source and participant.

From the germline V gene, CDR1 is MNHEY and CDR2 is SVGAGI. The V end gives up 5 bases and the J end 7 bases, leaving 10 bases in the junction not matched to a gene. The CDR3 goes from the cysteine to the phenylalanine over 15 residues. Just CDR3 DNA is preserved here, 45 bases in frame from base 1. TCRbeta CDR3 regions were amplified from genomic DNA by means of the immunoSEQ Assay, a bias-controlled multiplex PCR. The published analysis was carried out like this. Nucleated cell counts per sample were estimated from amplification of reference gene primers within the assay. To quantify the absolute abundance of each unique TCRbeta CDR3 rearrangement, sequence reads were collapsed and filtered. Productive Simpson clonality was computed per sample as the square root of Simpson's diversity index over productive rearrangements. TCRdb re-hosts the immuneACCESS table, in-frame sequences only. Its copies lack some clones; in the studies checked, an unresolved V gene accounts for under half of them, and the cause for the rest is not known. V and J calls and clone size come straight from that table; D and trimming were deduced from the DNA. The sample table contains more than 250,000 clones; only one count was recorded for 70% to 90% of them. The biggest ten clones account for approximately 5% of the sample.

The sequence is built from TRBV6-5 and TRBJ1-4, with 7 bases matching TRBD1. Sequencing used PBMCs or T cells enriched from blood (not recorded which). The TCR was taken from a woman in her twenties or thirties who had recovered from COVID-19. The CDR3 region: CASSPRRTGAEKLFF. Read as DNA, the sequence is TGTGCCAGCAGTCCGAGGAGGACAGGAGCTGAAAAACTGTTTTTT.